Each of the 7 T cell receptor beta chains below was sequenced from the same sample in a study of long-term antiretroviral therapy in people with HIV. The assay, immunoSEQ v3.0, was run at survey level. Produced via immunoSEQ multiplex PCR; TCRdb's table is partial and in-frame only. The sample holds 21,000 or so clones, roughly 87% seen once. This sample comprised unsorted PBMCs, obtained 0.3 years after starting antiretroviral therapy. Receptor source: a man aged 50-60 years with HIV.

The chain couples TRBV13 to TRBJ2-7, with a possible D match to TRBD2 (5 bases). The germline V gene encodes CDR1 PRHDT and CDR2 FYEKMQ (reference sequence). The length of the CDR3 is 16 residues. The V and J ends lost 4 bases and 0 bases respectively, with 16 bases between them. CDR3 DNA: TGTGCCAGCAGCTCCAAACTCCGAGGGAACTCCTACGAGCAGTACTTC. Amino acid sequence: CASSSKLRGNSYEQYF.

This rearrangement joins TRBV6-4 to TRBJ2-3, with D possibly being TRBD1 (5 bases). V was pared by 4 bases and J by 3 bases, with 14 bases between. The CDR3 sequence is 15 residues long. CDR1 and CDR2 from the germline V gene are MRHNA and SNTAGT. In nucleotides, the CDR3 is TGTGCCAGCAGTGCCGAAGCCCAGGGAACAGATACGCAGTATTTT. This encodes CASSAEAQGTDTQYF.

This chain links TRBV11-3 with TRBJ1-1; D unclear. The CDR3 consists of 14 residues. The germline V gene encodes CDR1 SGHNT and CDR2 YENEEA. Trimming shortened V by 5 bases and J by 9 bases, and 19 bases separated the two germline ends. The CDR3 is CASSPLVWQVKAFF. The CDR3 nucleotides read TGTGCCAGCAGCCCCCTGGTATGGCAGGTTAAAGCTTTCTTT. Variable domain in full (rest from reference TRBV11-3 and TRBJ1-1): EAGVVQSPRYKIIEKKQPVAFWCNPISGHNTLYWYLQNLGQGPELLIRYENEEAVDDSQLPKDRFSAERLKGVDSTLKIQPAELGDSAVYLCASSPLVWQVKAFFGQGTRLTVV.

V is TRBV9 and J is TRBJ2-7; either TRBD1 or TRBD2 may supply D (5 bases each). This CDR3 has 14 amino acids. CDR1 and CDR2 from the germline V gene are SGDLS and YYNGEE. V was cut by 2 bases and J by 4 bases, with 13 bases left in between. CDR3 residues: CASSVGTVQYEQYF. The CDR3 DNA follows: TGTGCCAGCAGCGTGGGGACGGTTCAATACGAGCAGTACTTC.

The gene calls are TRBV4-1 and TRBJ2-7, with 7 bases identical to TRBD1. The CDR3 is made up of 20 amino acids. The V gene's germline CDR1 is MGHRA and CDR2 YSYEKL. V trimming: 3 bases; J trimming: 2 bases; junction bases outside the gene matches: 22. As DNA, the CDR3 is TGCGCCAGCAGCCAGGGGATAGGGGGCCCGGCGCGCTCCACCCCCTACGAGCAGTACTTC. Encoded protein: CASSQGIGGPARSTPYEQYF.

The chain is built from TRBV7-9 and TRBJ2-2; D remains unclear. V was clipped by 9 bases and J by 0 bases, with 5 bases between them. CDR3 size: 12 residues. CDR1 and CDR2 from the germline V gene are SEHNR and FQNEAQ (reference sequence). The CDR3 DNA reads as TGTGCCAGGGTAGCGAACACCGGGGAGCTGTTTTTT. It codes for CARVANTGELFF.

This sequence joins TRBV27 and TRBJ1-2, with TRBD1 matching 8 bases. From germline, CDR1 is MNHEY and CDR2 SMNVEV (reference sequence). The CDR3 length is 13 residues. With 6 bases clipped from V and 4 bases from J, the junction kept 4 bases outside the gene matches. Here the CDR3 reads CASSRQGSYGYTF. CDR3 nucleotides: TGTGCCAGCAGCCGACAGGGGAGCTATGGCTACACCTTC.